Below, 4 T cell receptor beta chains from the same sample are listed, as sequenced in a study of T cell responses to AZD1222 COVID-19 vaccine (dated by TCRdb to about 2021). This sample's time point label indicates: baseline before first vaccination. The protocol used for the library was the immunoSEQ multiplex PCR assay. Drawn from immuneACCESS, this table holds only the in-frame rearrangements with V and J called that TCRdb kept. Clones are partly lost; checked studies trace under half to an unresolved V gene and leave the rest unexplained. This sample is represented by more than 95,000 clones; roughly 88% of them were singletons. Clones ranked in the top ten supply over 8.5% of the sample. Sequences were derived from peripheral blood, sampled on day 0 of AZD1222 vaccination. The receptor source for this set is an adult in good health.

The chain carries TRBV27 and TRBJ1-1; D unclear. Germline CDR1 reads MNHEY; CDR2 reads SMNVEV (reference sequence). The CDR3 is made up of 11 amino acids. V gave up 5 bases and J gave up 12 bases, with 13 bases separating them. The CDR3 reads CASSNVGWTFF. The DNA for the CDR3 is TGTGCCAGCAGTAACGTGGGGTGGACTTTCTTT.

This chain joins TRBV27 and TRBJ1-3; 8 nucleotides line up with TRBD1. The V gene's germline CDR1 is MNHEY and CDR2 SMNVEV (reference sequence). The CDR3 runs to 17 residues. V was pared by 6 bases and J by 1 base, with 11 bases of the junction left unmatched. DNA of the CDR3: TGTGCCAGCAGCCGAACTCCCGGGACAGGTTCTGGAAACACCATATATTTT. Translation: CASSRTPGTGSGNTIYF.

The chain carries TRBV18 and TRBJ2-7, with no clear D. Between the trimmed V and J ends, which lost 2 bases and 3 bases, there was a span of 11 bases. CDR1 and CDR2 (germline): KGHSH, LQKENI. This CDR3 spans 14 amino acids. The CDR3 here is CASSPAAGDYEQYF. The CDR3 coding sequence is TGTGCCAGCTCACCAGCGGCAGGCGACTACGAGCAGTACTTC.

The CDR3 sequence: CASSVSGTSGGWKDTQYF. In DNA, the CDR3 is TGTGCCAGCAGCGTATCCGGGACTAGCGGGGGGTGGAAAGATACGCAGTATTTT. The genes are TRBV9 and TRBJ2-3, with 15 bases identical to TRBD2. The CDR3 has 18 residues. V gave up 1 base and J gave up 5 bases; unmatched junction bases: 8. Per germline, CDR1 SGDLS and CDR2 YYNGEE.